This T cell receptor (beta chain) was retrieved from a study of T cells in Graves' hyperthyroidism and ophthalmopathy. This clonotype was found many times. Its antigen is unidentified. General observations from the study: Blood also showed most of the thyroid clonotypes that were expanded above 0.001.

The investigators amplified TCR beta CDR3 regions from RNA transcripts. First-round RT-PCR targeting the TCR CDR3 was performed with the HTBI primer set. TCRdb re-analysed the multiplex PCR reads in MiXCR, keeping a single row per CDR3 protein. This repertoire shows some 600,000 distinct CDR3 sequences, 14% found once; its top ten account for roughly 5.7%. Criteria for exclusion of patients were uncontrolled infection, other autoimmune disease, pregnancy or lactation. First hyperthyroidism diagnosis is when the blood sample was obtained, before any ophthalmopathy symptoms. This CDR3 has 16 amino acids. V lost 5 bases and J lost 6; bases outside the gene matches: 14. In germline, CDR1 is DFQATT, CDR2 SNEGSKA (reference sequence).

The chain joins TRBV20-1 to TRBJ2-7; 12 positions agree with TRBD2. This TCR derives from a woman in her 30s with Graves' hyperthyroidism that later progressed to Graves' ophthalmopathy. Sequenced input: blood. CDR3 loop: CSAQDRALAGGSEQYF. CDR3 DNA sequence: TGCAGTGCTCAGGACAGGGCACTAGCGGGAGGTAGCGAGCAGTACTTC.